Below, 32 T cell receptor beta chains from the same sample are listed, as sequenced in a study of identical twins (TCRdb year 2016). Libraries came from 5' RACE. TCRdb shows the sequencer as Illumina HiSeq 2000. TCRdb ran its own pipeline on the public reads, namely fastp trimming at Q25 and MiXCR clone calling, and kept in-frame beta chains. Each CDR3 protein gets just one entry, which takes the most common genes and DNA from the rows behind it. Recorded for this sample are 280,000 or so distinct CDR3 sequences; about 8.9% of them occurred a single time. The ten largest clones represent approximately 2.1% of the sample. This sample also belongs to another study, concerning yellow fever vaccine responses in identical twins.

Sequenced input: memory (CD45RO+) T cells sorted from blood. The sample's cell subset or site, from its label and the paper: CD45RO+ enriched T cells. All receptors derive from a woman aged 18-30 years in good health.

This clonotype was seen more than once but under ten times. V gene TRBV20-1 combines with J gene TRBJ2-7, with TRBD2 identical over 8 bases. V was clipped by 0 bases and J by 3 bases; unmatched bases: 13. Germline V CDR1 and CDR2: DFQATT, SNEGSKA (reference sequence). The CDR3 extends over 17 amino acids. The CDR3 loop is CSARDRAGGTTIYEQYF. The DNA for the CDR3 is TGCAGTGCTAGAGATCGGGCGGGGGGCACTACTATCTACGAGCAGTACTTC.

In the case of this clonotype: At one end, the junction sequence differs from germline, possibly due to a read error. This chain links TRBV4-1 with TRBJ2-3, with a possible D match to TRBD1 (6 bases). From germline, CDR1 is MGHRA and CDR2 YSYEKL. The length of the CDR3 is 16 residues. The DNA of the CDR3 is TGCGCCAGCAGCCCACGACGTGGGGGCGGAGGAGATATGCAGTATTTT. Its translation: CASSPRRGGGGDMQYF.

This clonotype was counted only a few times. The chain employs TRBV25-1 and TRBJ2-5, with D perhaps matching TRBD1 (6 bases). This CDR3 spans 17 amino acids. Germline assignment: CDR1 MGHDK and CDR2 SYGVNS. V dropped 2 bases and J dropped 0 bases, with 16 bases sitting between them. The CDR3 reads CASSEPTGQINQETQYF. The CDR3 DNA sequence: TGTGCCAGCAGTGAACCAACTGGACAGATCAACCAAGAGACCCAGTACTTC.

The gene calls are TRBV6-1 and TRBJ2-5; 8 bases line up with TRBD2. V lost 4 bases, J lost 2 bases, and 6 bases stayed unmatched. Germline assignment: CDR1 MNHNS and CDR2 SASEGT. The CDR3 extends over 15 amino acids. CDR3 DNA: TGTGCCAGCAGTGGGGTAGCGGGAACTCAAGAGACCCAGTACTTC. This gives the protein CASSGVAGTQETQYF.

In its sample, this clonotype was seen a few times. This chain links TRBV6-1 with TRBJ2-2, with no clear D. Germline V lookup: CDR1 MNHNS, CDR2 SASEGT. There are 14 residues in the CDR3. V gave up 1 base and J gave up 5 bases, with 8 bases separating them. The DNA for the CDR3 is TGTGCCAGCAGTGAAGTTTGGGCAACCGGGGAGCTGTTTTTT. Translation gives CASSEVWATGELFF.

The gene calls are TRBV20-1 and TRBJ2-2; possibly TRBD1 for D (6 bases). CDR1 and CDR2 (germline): DFQATT, SNEGSKA (reference sequence). Trimming left V 6 bases short and J 0 bases short, with 14 bases between. The CDR3 sequence is 15 residues long. The CDR3 bases are TGCAGTGCCCTGGGACACCCAACGAACACCGGGGAGCTGTTTTTT. Translated, it gives CSALGHPTNTGELFF.

This clonotype was observed many times. This CDR3 is CATSFRQGLNTEAFF. CDR3 in DNA: TGTGCCACCAGCTTCCGGCAGGGTCTGAACACTGAAGCTTTCTTT. The V gene is TRBV15, the J gene TRBJ1-1, with D possibly being TRBD1 (5 bases). In germline, CDR1 is LNHNV, CDR2 YYDKDF (reference sequence). The CDR3 spans 15 residues. V lost 5 bases, J lost 0 bases, and 13 bases lay in between.

The chain links TRBV20-1 to TRBJ2-7, with TRBD2 as a possible D gene (6 bases). Germline CDR1 and CDR2: DFQATT and SNEGSKA (reference sequence). V was trimmed by 0 bases and J by 6 bases, leaving 15 bases between them. The CDR3 has 14 amino acids. CDR3 in amino acids: CSARDLNLGGEQYF. The CDR3 region has the DNA TGCAGTGCTAGAGATCTCAACTTGGGGGGCGAGCAGTACTTC.

The gene calls are TRBV10-3 and TRBJ2-5; possible D gene TRBD2, 6 bases. With 10 bases removed from V and 5 bases from J, the gap between germline ends came to 14 bases. This CDR3 contains 12 residues. The germline V gene encodes CDR1 ENHRY and CDR2 SYGVKD. CDR3 residues: CATGGSGETQYF. In nucleotides, the CDR3 is TGTGCCACCGGGGGAAGTGGCGAGACCCAGTACTTC.

This clonotype was observed a handful of times. The chain employs TRBV3-1 and TRBJ2-5; D not certain. Between the trimmed V and J ends, which lost 3 bases and 6 bases, there was a span of 23 bases. The germline CDR1 and CDR2 sequences are LGHDT and YNNKEL (reference sequence). The CDR3 totals 17 residues. The chain's CDR3 is CASSQLTTGLSRKTQYF. The CDR3 DNA follows: TGTGCCAGCAGCCAGCTCACAACTGGGCTGTCAAGGAAGACCCAGTACTTC.

The chain couples TRBV19 to TRBJ2-2, with D tentatively TRBD1 (5 bases). The CDR3 is 15 residues long. The germline gives CDR1 LNHDA, CDR2 SQIVND (reference sequence). V lost 4 bases and J 0 bases, leaving 9 bases between the germline ends. Here the CDR3 DNA reads TGTGCCAGTAGTACGACGACAGCGAACACCGGGGAGCTGTTTTTT. Amino acid sequence: CASSTTTANTGELFF.

The CDR3 reads CASSSKPSESNQPQHF. The DNA for the CDR3 is TGTGCCAGCAGCTCGAAGCCTTCGGAGAGCAATCAGCCCCAGCATTTT. The genes are TRBV5-6 and TRBJ1-5; D gene uncertain. The CDR3 is 16 residues long. Trimming left V 3 bases short and J 1 base short, with 14 bases between. Germline V gives CDR1 SGHDT, CDR2 YYEEEE.

This clonotype was counted between two and nine times. The chain uses TRBV3-1 and TRBJ2-7; TRBD1 agrees at 8 bases. The length of the CDR3 is 13 residues. V gave up 6 bases and J gave up 4 bases; unmatched junction bases: 5. Germline V CDR1 and CDR2: LGHDT, YNNKEL (reference sequence). Written as DNA, the CDR3 is TGTGCCAGCAGGCGACAGGGGATATACGAGCAGTACTTC. Translating gives CASRRQGIYEQYF.

This clonotype was detected a few times. The chain uses TRBV5-5 and TRBJ2-5; perhaps TRBD2 as D (6 bases). The length of the CDR3 is 18 residues. Looked up from germline, CDR1 is SGHKS and CDR2 is YYEKEE (reference sequence). Trimming pared 3 bases from V and 4 bases from J, leaving 25 bases between. The CDR3 sequence: CASSWRGPGTGVGETQYF. The DNA of the CDR3 is TGTGCCAGCAGCTGGCGCGGTCCGGGGACGGGGGTTGGAGAGACCCAGTACTTC.

The CDR3 loop is CASGKNLRYGYTF. The CDR3 bases are TGCGCCAGCGGTAAGAACCTTCGCTATGGCTACACCTTC. This chain joins TRBV10-2 and TRBJ1-2; D is unclear. From germline, CDR1 is WSHSY and CDR2 SAAADI. Trimming removed 8 bases at V and 4 bases at J, with 14 bases between. The CDR3 runs to 13 residues.

V and J are TRBV28 and TRBJ2-7, with 7 bases lining up with TRBD1. The V gene end was trimmed by 4 bases and the J gene end by 0 bases; junction bases not matched to a gene: 9. The CDR3 contains 16 residues. Germline assignment: CDR1 MDHEN and CDR2 SYDVKM. This chain's CDR3 is CASSSHGQVSSYEQYF. In nucleotides, the CDR3 is TGTGCCAGCAGTTCCCACGGACAGGTGAGCTCCTACGAGCAGTACTTC. Together with reference TRBV28 and TRBJ2-7, the CDR3 gives the full variable domain: DVKVTQSSRYLVKRTGEKVFLECVQDMDHENMFWYRQDPGLGLRLIYFSYDVKMKEKGDIPEGYSVSREKKERFSLILESASTNQTSMYLCASSSHGQVSSYEQYFGPGTRLTVT.

This clonotype was counted only a few times. This chain joins TRBV9 and TRBJ2-2; no reliable D call. The CDR3 totals 15 residues. The germline V gene encodes CDR1 SGDLS and CDR2 YYNGEE. The V and J ends lost 4 bases and 6 bases respectively, with 16 bases between them. The CDR3 is CASSHPRKRPGELFF. The CDR3 coding sequence is TGTGCCAGCAGCCATCCCCGGAAGAGGCCCGGGGAGCTGTTTTTT.

At least ten counts were recorded for this clonotype. The chain recombines TRBV4-2 with TRBJ2-6, with 9 bases fitting TRBD2. The V and J ends lost 0 bases and 0 bases, in that order; junction bases with no gene match: 3. Germline V gives CDR1 LGHNA, CDR2 YNFKEQ. The CDR3 is made up of 18 amino acids. CDR3 DNA sequence: TGTGCCAGCAGCCAAGAAGTAGCGGGGGCCTCTGGGGCCAACGTCCTGACTTTC. The encoded protein is CASSQEVAGASGANVLTF.

This clonotype was seen ten or more times. The chain is built from TRBV3-1 and TRBJ2-1, with 10 bases fitting TRBD2. The CDR3 covers 13 residues. The germline gives CDR1 LGHDT, CDR2 YNNKEL (reference sequence). Trimming at V came to 4 bases and at J to 8 bases, leaving 2 bases not matched to a gene. DNA for the CDR3: TGTGCCAGCAGCCCACTAGCGGGGTATGAGCAGTTCTTC. Its protein product is CASSPLAGYEQFF.

This clonotype has a count of ten or more. The chain has TRBV10-3 and TRBJ2-1, with 14 bases fitting TRBD2. This CDR3 region has 14 residues. The V gene's germline CDR1 is ENHRY and CDR2 SYGVKD. Germline trimming cut 6 bases from V and 8 bases from J; bases unmatched to any gene: 3. Here the CDR3 DNA reads TGTGCCATCAGCGGGGGACTAGCGGGAGATGAGCAGTTCTTC. Protein product: CAISGGLAGDEQFF.

This clonotype has just a few counts. The chain uses TRBV19 and TRBJ2-1; 15 bases agree with TRBD2. Germline V gene sequence: CDR1 LNHDA, CDR2 SQIVND (reference sequence). The length of the CDR3 is 14 residues. J was trimmed by 9 bases and V by 8 bases; bases with no gene match: 5. The CDR3 coding sequence is TGTGCCAGTTCGTGGACTAGCGGGAGGGGTGAGCAGTTCTTC. This translates into CASSWTSGRGEQFF.

V gene TRBV21-1 combines with J gene TRBJ2-7; no DNA check was done on the table's D call, TRBD1. TRBV21-1 is an annotated pseudogene. The CDR3 consists of 19 residues. The DNA for the CDR3 is TGTGCCAGCAGCAAACCCGGGGACAGGGACCCGCCTAGCGCCTACGAGCAGTACGTC. Protein product: CASSKPGDRDPPSAYEQYV.

This clonotype came up a few times. V usage is TRBV5-1 and J usage is TRBJ1-5; D is undetermined. This CDR3 contains 15 residues. Germline V gene data show CDR1 as SGHRS and CDR2 as YFSETQ. V lost 1 base and J lost 1, with 9 bases in between. The CDR3 region is CASSLFPGSNQPQHF. In nucleotides, the CDR3 is TGCGCCAGCAGCTTGTTCCCAGGCAGCAATCAGCCCCAGCATTTT.

This clonotype was seen at least ten times. The genes are TRBV12-3 or TRBV12-4 and TRBJ1-4; weak D call: TRBD1 (5 bases). V was trimmed by 6 bases and J by 4 bases, leaving 12 bases between them. The CDR3 has 14 amino acids. CDR3 DNA: TGTGCCAGCAGCTCCAGGGCGGTTAATGAAAAACTGTTTTTT. This gives the protein CASSSRAVNEKLFF.

This clonotype was seen many times. This chain joins TRBV10-3 and TRBJ2-5; D call uncertain. Deletions cut 2 bases from V and 4 bases from J, with 2 bases between. CDR3 size: 11 residues. CDR1 and CDR2 (germline): ENHRY, SYGVKD. The CDR3 protein is CAISEGETQYF. DNA for the CDR3: TGTGCCATCAGTGAGGGAGAGACCCAGTACTTC.

The chain has TRBV9 and TRBJ2-5; D may be TRBD1 or TRBD2 (5 bases each). Per the germline V gene, CDR1 is SGDLS and CDR2 is YYNGEE. V shed 2 bases and J shed 4 bases, with 15 bases lying between them. The CDR3 has 15 amino acids. The CDR3 is CASSVGTYGGETQYF. For the CDR3, the DNA is TGTGCCAGCAGCGTCGGGACCTATGGAGGAGAGACCCAGTACTTC. Using reference TRBV9 and TRBJ2-5 for the parts outside the CDR3, the full variable domain is DSGVTQTPKHLITATGQRVTLRCSPRSGDLSVYWYQQSLDQGLQFLIQYYNGEERAKGNILERFSAQQFPDLHSELNLSSLELGDSALYFCASSVGTYGGETQYFGPGTRLLVL.

This clonotype was seen only a few times. The genes are TRBV5-1 and TRBJ2-3; TRBD2 agrees at 8 bases. V was clipped by 1 base and J by 5 bases; unmatched bases: 9. Per the germline V gene, CDR1 is SGHRS and CDR2 is YFSETQ. The CDR3 contains 16 residues. The CDR3 DNA sequence: TGCGCCAGCAGCTTGAACCCAGCGGGAGTTGAAGATACGCAGTATTTT. Translated: CASSLNPAGVEDTQYF.

The chain joins TRBV3-1 to TRBJ2-4; D may match TRBD1 or TRBD2 (5 bases each). The CDR3 totals 17 residues. CDR1 is LGHDT and CDR2 is YNNKEL in the germline V gene (reference sequence). Trimming removed 4 bases at V and 0 bases at J, with 16 bases between. The CDR3 spells CASSRTRGALAKNIQYF. The CDR3, as DNA: TGTGCCAGCAGCCGAACTAGAGGGGCACTAGCCAAAAACATTCAGTACTTC.

This clonotype was picked up many times. J is TRBJ2-7 and V is TRBV4-1; tentative D call: TRBD1 (5 bases). With 6 bases removed from V and 4 bases from J, the gap between germline ends came to 19 bases. This CDR3 is 15 amino acids long. Germline V gene lookup returns CDR1 MGHRA and CDR2 YSYEKL. The CDR3 is CASSLGSTAKYEQYF. The CDR3 coding sequence is TGCGCCAGCAGTCTAGGGTCGACAGCAAAGTACGAGCAGTACTTC.

This clonotype was counted a few times. Sequence at one end of the junction differs from germline and may be a read error. CDR3 residues: CASSPELGLQETQCF. In DNA form, the CDR3 reads TGCGCCAGCAGCCCAGAGTTAGGACTACAAGAGACCCAGTGCTTC. This chain uses TRBV4-1 with TRBJ2-5; D is perhaps TRBD2 (6 bases). Germline CDR1 MGHRA, CDR2 YSYEKL. This CDR3 has 15 amino acids.

This clonotype has at least ten counts. The chain links TRBV14 to TRBJ2-7; no firm D call. This CDR3 is 15 amino acids long. The germline gives CDR1 SGHDN, CDR2 FVKESK. The ends were cut back, 0 bases at V and 2 bases at J, with 11 bases in the middle. The CDR3 DNA reads as TGTGCCAGCAGCCAAGAGTGGCGGATTCCCTACGAGCAGTACTTC. Translating it yields CASSQEWRIPYEQYF.

This clonotype has at least ten counts. V is TRBV25-1 and J is TRBJ2-1; D may be TRBD2 (6 bases). Germline assignment: CDR1 MGHDK and CDR2 SYGVNS. The V end lost 3 bases, the J end lost 15 bases, and 18 bases lay between the germline ends. This CDR3 spans 13 amino acids. The chain's CDR3 is CASSDNPGELAFF. For the CDR3, the DNA is TGTGCCAGCAGTGATAACCCGGGGGAGTTGGCGTTCTTC.